Listed here are 20 T cell receptor beta chains from one sample, sequenced in a study of spatial heterogeneity in lung cancer. As for time point: blood at routine non-recurrence follow-up after resection. TCRdb used MiXCR to reprocess the 5' RACE reads, holding one entry per CDR3 protein. The sample has over 85,000 distinct CDR3 sequences, approximately 19% seen once. The source was PBMCs, collected at follow-up. These receptors were obtained from a male donor with early-stage non-small cell lung cancer.

By its share, this clonotype is medium-sized. The chain carries TRBV20-1 and TRBJ2-7; TRBD2 matches 9 bases. Per germline, CDR1 DFQATT and CDR2 SNEGSKA (reference sequence). The CDR3 has 12 residues. The trim removed 4 bases at V and 8 bases at J, leaving 6 bases unmatched. The CDR3: CSAITTSGKQYF. CDR3 in DNA: TGCAGTGCTATCACGACTAGCGGTAAGCAGTACTTC.

J is TRBJ1-5 and V is TRBV19; D gene ambiguous. From germline, CDR1 is LNHDA and CDR2 SQIVND (reference sequence). The CDR3 runs to 13 residues. Trimming removed 7 bases from V and 1 base from J, with 8 bases in between. CDR3 DNA sequence: TGTGCCAGTAAAGCGGGAAGCAATCAGCCCCAGCATTTT. It translates to CASKAGSNQPQHF.

V gene TRBV9 combines with J gene TRBJ2-1, with no clear D. Deletions cut 0 bases from V and 7 bases from J, with 14 bases between. The length of the CDR3 is 15 residues. CDR1 is SGDLS and CDR2 is YYNGEE in the germline V gene. The CDR3 region is CASSVVDGLANEQFF. The CDR3 nucleotides are TGTGCCAGCAGCGTAGTCGACGGTCTTGCGAATGAGCAGTTCTTC.

The sample holds a few counts of this clonotype. The gene calls are TRBV5-1 and TRBJ2-7, with D perhaps TRBD1 (5 bases). The CDR3 consists of 15 residues. The V end lost 0 bases, the J end lost 2 bases, and 12 bases lay between the germline ends. From germline, CDR1 is SGHRS and CDR2 YFSETQ. The DNA of the CDR3 is TGCGCCAGCAGCTTGGGTGTGGGGCAGGCCTACGAGCAGTACTTC. Translation gives CASSLGVGQAYEQYF.

This clonotype was seen only a few times. CDR3 region: CASSLGTYAAFF. CDR3 DNA: TGTGCCAGCAGCCTCGGGACTTATGCTGCTTTCTTT. The chain carries TRBV7-9 and TRBJ1-1; D is perhaps TRBD1 (5 bases). The CDR3 runs 12 residues. Germline V gene lookup returns CDR1 SEHNR and CDR2 FQNEAQ (reference sequence). Trimming removed 5 bases from V and 11 bases from J, with 15 bases in between.

The sample holds many counts of this clonotype. The CDR3 DNA is TGTGCCAGCAGCCAAGATAAGCATCGCTCTGGAAACACCATATATTTT. Protein product: CASSQDKHRSGNTIYF. The chain recombines TRBV3-1 with TRBJ1-3; D gene ambiguous. This CDR3 is built from 16 residues. Looked up from germline, CDR1 is LGHDT and CDR2 is YNNKEL (reference sequence). Trimming removed 0 bases at V and 0 bases at J, with 9 bases between.

This clonotype appeared a few times. The rearrangement links TRBV19 to TRBJ2-7; D perhaps matches TRBD2 (5 bases). V was pared by 6 bases and J by 6 bases, with 12 bases between. CDR1 is LNHDA and CDR2 is SQIVND in the germline V gene (reference sequence). The CDR3 is made up of 12 amino acids. The CDR3 sequence is CASSPAGAEQYV. DNA of the CDR3: TGTGCCAGTAGCCCGGCGGGCGCCGAGCAGTACGTC.

This chain links TRBV2 with TRBJ2-1; D is unclear. The CDR3 consists of 14 residues. The ends were cut back, 4 bases at V and 3 bases at J, with 10 bases in the middle. Germline V gene sequence: CDR1 SNHLY, CDR2 FYNNEI. CDR3 nucleotides: TGTGCCAGCAGTGGGACGGTGCTCTACAATGAGCAGTTCTTC. This translates into CASSGTVLYNEQFF.

This chain connects TRBV5-5 to TRBJ2-3; no reliable D call. The ends were cut back, 4 bases at V and 6 bases at J, with 15 bases in the middle. The CDR3 is 14 amino acids. Germline-derived CDR1 and CDR2 are SGHKS and YYEKEE (reference sequence). The CDR3 protein is CASSPALGIDTQYF. The CDR3 DNA is TGTGCCAGCAGCCCCGCCCTGGGCATCGATACGCAGTATTTT.

This clonotype was found a few times. The V call is TRBV20-1, the J call TRBJ2-4, with D tentatively TRBD1 (6 bases). V lost 6 bases, J lost 13 bases, and 22 bases lay in between. This CDR3 comprises 13 residues. Germline V gene data show CDR1 as DFQATT and CDR2 as SNEGSKA (reference sequence). CDR3 region: CSARQTGYLQQYF. The CDR3 DNA reads as TGCAGTGCCCGCCAGACAGGTTACTTACAACAGTACTTC.

This clonotype was seen more than once but under ten times. V gene TRBV29-1 combines with J gene TRBJ2-2; 8 bases match TRBD1. The CDR3 has 13 residues. J lost 4 bases, V lost 5 bases, and 3 bases had no gene match. In germline, CDR1 is SQVTM, CDR2 ANQGSEA. The CDR3 coding sequence is TGCAGCGTTTCGGACAGGGTCACCGGGGAGCTGTTTTTT. This gives the protein CSVSDRVTGELFF.

Details on this clonotype: A much larger clonotype is one base distant, so this may be a read error. This chain's CDR3 is CASSLAQQPNTKAFF. CDR3 in DNA: TGTGCCAGCAGTTTAGCTCAACAGCCGAACACTAAAGCTTTCTTT. J is TRBJ1-1 and V is TRBV12-3 or TRBV12-4; D not resolved. The CDR3 is 15 residues long.

This clonotype has a count of ten or more. This sequence joins TRBV6-1 and TRBJ1-5, with D perhaps matching TRBD1 (6 bases). This CDR3 has 12 amino acids. V lost 5 bases, J lost 7 bases, and 9 bases lay in between. Germline loops: CDR1 MNHNS, CDR2 SASEGT. CDR3 sequence (DNA): TGTGCCAGCAGTTTAACAGGGCAGCCCCAGCATTTT. Translated, it gives CASSLTGQPQHF.

The rearrangement joins TRBV5-1 to TRBJ1-5; the D gene is possibly TRBD1 (5 bases). V lost 0 bases and J 0 bases, leaving 10 bases between the germline ends. CDR1 and CDR2 (germline): SGHRS, YFSETQ. The CDR3 runs 16 residues. CDR3 amino acids: CASSLGGTNSNQPQHF. The CDR3 DNA reads as TGCGCCAGCAGCTTGGGGGGGACCAATAGCAATCAGCCCCAGCATTTT. Complete variable domain (other parts from reference TRBV5-1 and TRBJ1-5): KAGVTQTPRYLIKTRGQQVTLSCSPISGHRSVSWYQQTPGQGLQFLFEYFSETQRNKGNFPGRFSGRQFSNSRSEMNVSTLELGDSALYLCASSLGGTNSNQPQHFGDGTRLSIL.

The chain couples TRBV5-1 to TRBJ2-1; 13 nucleotides match TRBD2. Looked up from germline, CDR1 is SGHRS and CDR2 is YFSETQ. Trimming cost V 3 bases and J 3 bases; bases outside gene matches: 6. This CDR3 is built from 17 residues. The CDR3 loop reads CASSSRGLAGSYNEQFF. In nucleotides, the CDR3 is TGCGCCAGCAGCTCCCGGGGACTAGCGGGGAGCTACAATGAGCAGTTCTTC.

V is TRBV6-6 and J is TRBJ2-1; 10 bases fit TRBD2. V shed 5 bases and J 4 bases; nucleotides not matched to a gene: 2. The CDR3 has 14 residues. CDR1 MNHNY and CDR2 SVGAGI come from the germline V gene (reference sequence). CDR3 in amino acids: CASSQAGGYNEQFF. In DNA, the CDR3 is TGTGCCAGCAGTCAAGCGGGAGGGTACAATGAGCAGTTCTTC.

This clonotype was seen more than once but under ten times. The rearrangement links TRBV3-1 to TRBJ2-3, with TRBD2 matching 9 bases. Germline CDR1 LGHDT, CDR2 YNNKEL (reference sequence). This CDR3 is 17 amino acids long. The trim removed 3 bases at V and 6 bases at J, leaving 13 bases unmatched. This CDR3 is CASSHSSGGRDADTQYF. The CDR3 region has the DNA TGTGCCAGCAGCCATTCCAGCGGGGGGCGAGACGCTGATACGCAGTATTTT.

In this sample, this clonotype turned up many times. This rearrangement joins TRBV2 to TRBJ1-1, with D perhaps TRBD1 (6 bases). Per the germline V gene, CDR1 is SNHLY and CDR2 is FYNNEI. Trimming pared 8 bases from V and 1 base from J, leaving 11 bases between. The CDR3 runs to 13 residues. CDR3 residues: CASARDTNTEAFF. CDR3 DNA sequence: TGTGCCAGCGCTAGGGACACGAACACTGAAGCTTTCTTT. Full variable domain (rest looked up from reference TRBV2 and TRBJ1-1): EPEVTQTPSHQVTQMGQEVILRCVPISNHLYFYWYRQILGQKVEFLVSFYNNEISEKSEIFDDQFSVERPDGSNFTLKIRSTKLEDSAMYFCASARDTNTEAFFGQGTRLTVV.

The chain combines TRBV19 with TRBJ2-5, with D possibly TRBD1 on 6 matching bases. The germline V gene encodes CDR1 LNHDA and CDR2 SQIVND (reference sequence). V dropped 4 bases and J dropped 1 base, with 7 bases sitting between them. CDR3 length: 13 amino acids. The CDR3 bases are TGTGCCAGTAGTACCAGGGGCCAAGAGACCCAGTACTTC. Its protein product is CASSTRGQETQYF.

The rearrangement joins TRBV7-2 to TRBJ2-3; D may be TRBD1 (7 bases). The CDR3 runs 15 residues. Germline CDR1 SGHTA, CDR2 FQGNSA. V lost 6 bases and J lost 4, with 17 bases in between. In DNA form, the CDR3 reads TGTGCCAGCAGTCAAGCCAGGGGGGTCGCAGATACGCAGTATTTT. This sequence encodes CASSQARGVADTQYF.